This entry lists 18 T cell receptor beta chains sequenced from one sample in a study of beta chain features in type 1 diabetes. The sequenced template was cDNA made from the entire isolated RNA. Clones were sequenced by immunoSEQ multiplex PCR, and TCRdb holds only the in-frame ones, with some missing. The table shows 850,000 to 900,000 clones, with roughly a sixth occurring only once. What was sequenced was naive CD4+ T cells from blood. All receptors derive from a woman between 18 and 29 years old in good health.

The chain combines TRBV15 with TRBJ2-7, with D possibly TRBD1 on 5 matching bases. V lost 5 bases and J lost 2, with 7 bases in between. From germline, CDR1 is LNHNV and CDR2 YYDKDF (reference sequence). There are 12 residues in the CDR3. CDR3 in amino acids: CATSQGPYEQYF. The CDR3 DNA sequence: TGTGCCACCAGCCAGGGCCCCTACGAGCAGTACTTC.

This clone was detected a few times. CDR3: CASSFSGEQYF. CDR3 bases: TGTGCCAGCAGCTTTTCAGGCGAGCAGTACTTC. The chain joins TRBV5-6 to TRBJ2-7; no firm D call. The CDR3 is 11 amino acids. Trimming removed 2 bases from V and 6 bases from J, with 6 bases in between. Germline loops: CDR1 SGHDT, CDR2 YYEEEE.

The V gene is TRBV5-6, the J gene TRBJ1-5, with 7 bases that match TRBD1. This CDR3 has 15 residues. The V segment lost 4 bases and the J segment 2 bases; nucleotides outside the gene matches: 6. CDR1 is SGHDT, CDR2 YYEEEE, per germline. The CDR3 region has the DNA TGTGCCAGCAGCCGACAGGGAAGCGGCAATCAGCCCCAGCATTTT. The encoded protein is CASSRQGSGNQPQHF.

V usage is TRBV5-4 and J usage is TRBJ2-7; TRBD2 matches at 7 bases. Germline loops: CDR1 SGHNT, CDR2 YYREEE (reference sequence). V shed 4 bases and J 11 bases; nucleotides not matched to a gene: 12. The CDR3 sequence is 13 residues long. CDR3 region: CASSREKRDTEYF. CDR3 DNA sequence: TGTGCCAGCAGCCGCGAAAAGCGGGATACCGAGTACTTC.

This clone turned up a few times. The chain uses TRBV21-1 and TRBJ2-7; TRBD2, as called in the table, went unchecked against the DNA. TRBV21-1 is recorded as a pseudogene. This CDR3 comprises 13 residues. The CDR3 coding sequence is TGTGCCACTCAGAGTTGGGAGGGGTGGGAGCAGTACTTC. Its translation is CATQSWEGWEQYF.

V gene TRBV5-4 combines with J gene TRBJ2-7; 12 bases are shared with TRBD1. Germline V CDR1 and CDR2: SGHNT, YYREEE (reference sequence). V shed 4 bases, J shed 5 bases, and the junction held 10 bases outside the gene matches. The length of the CDR3 is 16 residues. The chain's CDR3 is CASSSRPGQGANEQYF. CDR3 nucleotides: TGTGCCAGCAGCAGTCGCCCGGGACAGGGGGCAAACGAGCAGTACTTC.

The DNA for the CDR3 is TGTGCCAGCAGCAAAGGGCGTCGGGAATGCCCCACAGATACGCAGTATTTT. Its translation is CASSKGRRECPTDTQYF. J is TRBJ2-3 and V is TRBV21-1; TRBD2 was called by the table and not checked on the DNA. TRBV21-1 is designated a pseudogene. The CDR3 is made up of 17 amino acids.

This clone was counted between two and nine times. This chain uses TRBV4-2 with TRBJ2-1; TRBD2 matches at 16 bases. Germline V gives CDR1 LGHNA, CDR2 YNFKEQ. The V and J ends lost 4 bases and 7 bases, in that order; junction bases with no gene match: 7. This CDR3 region has 17 residues. The CDR3 here is CASSPGLAGGPGNEQFF. Written as DNA, the CDR3 is TGTGCCAGCAGCCCGGGACTAGCGGGAGGGCCGGGAAATGAGCAGTTCTTC.

The chain couples TRBV2 to TRBJ2-2; D is unresolved. This CDR3 has 14 amino acids. Looked up from germline, CDR1 is SNHLY and CDR2 is FYNNEI. Trimming pared 5 bases from V and 5 bases from J, leaving 12 bases between. The DNA for the CDR3 is TGTGCCAGCAGTCCACCTTCGCAGACCGGGGAGCTGTTTTTT. Encoded protein: CASSPPSQTGELFF.

This clone was seen a handful of times. The V and J genes are TRBV7-2 and TRBJ2-1; TRBD2 aligns across 12 bases. The CDR3 contains 14 residues. Trimming took 4 bases from V and 10 from J; bases not matched to a gene: 5. Looked up from germline, CDR1 is SGHTA and CDR2 is FQGNSA. The CDR3 loop reads CASSSTLAGGEQFF. CDR3 nucleotides: TGTGCCAGCAGCTCCACACTAGCGGGGGGAGAGCAGTTCTTC.

This clone was seen once. V usage is TRBV15 and J usage is TRBJ2-1; the D gene could be TRBD1 or TRBD2 (5 bases each). Germline-derived CDR1 and CDR2 are LNHNV and YYDKDF (reference sequence). This CDR3 is 12 amino acids long. Between the trimmed V and J ends, which lost 1 base and 7 bases, there was a span of 5 bases. The CDR3 here is CATSRGGNEQFF. The CDR3 DNA reads as TGTGCCACCAGCAGAGGGGGGAATGAGCAGTTCTTC.

V and J are TRBV18 and TRBJ2-1; D might be TRBD1 or TRBD2, each matching 6 bases. The CDR3 totals 14 residues. Trimming took 3 bases from V and 8 from J, leaving 14 bases between them. From germline, CDR1 is KGHSH and CDR2 LQKENI. The CDR3 sequence is CASSPFPGAYEQFF. Written as DNA, the CDR3 is TGTGCCAGCTCACCGTTTCCGGGGGCCTATGAGCAGTTCTTC.

The chain links TRBV7-2 to TRBJ1-1; D is uncertain. Trimming removed 5 bases at V and 3 bases at J, with 10 bases between. There are 13 residues in the CDR3. Germline V gene data show CDR1 as SGHTA and CDR2 as FQGNSA. The CDR3, as DNA: TGTGCCAGCAGCCAGCGGGTATACACTGAAGCTTTCTTT. Translated: CASSQRVYTEAFF.

As regards this clone: The sample contains more than one DNA sequence encoding this CDR3. V and J are TRBV4-1 and TRBJ2-5; TRBD2 might be the D (6 bases). V gave up 0 bases and J gave up 5 bases, with 10 bases separating them. Germline CDR1 reads MGHRA; CDR2 reads YSYEKL. The CDR3 has 14 amino acids. CDR3 loop: CASSQDPSGETQYF. As DNA, the CDR3 is TGCGCCAGCAGCCAAGATCCCAGCGGGGAGACCCAGTACTTC.

This clone was seen more than once but under ten times. V and J are TRBV18 and TRBJ2-5; D is undetermined. V shed 0 bases and J shed 5 bases, with 10 bases lying between them. CDR3 length equals 14 residues. The germline gives CDR1 KGHSH, CDR2 LQKENI. CDR3 protein: CASSPPARWETQYF. CDR3 sequence (DNA): TGTGCCAGCTCACCACCGGCGCGGTGGGAGACCCAGTACTTC.

The chain links TRBV5-1 to TRBJ1-5; the D gene is possibly TRBD1 (5 bases). Trimming took off 1 base at V and 7 bases at J, with 15 bases between the two ends. The CDR3 covers 15 residues. The germline gives CDR1 SGHRS, CDR2 YFSETQ. The CDR3 bases are TGCGCCAGCAGCTTGAGACCTAATGGGGACCAGCCCCAGCATTTT. As protein: CASSLRPNGDQPQHF.

The rearrangement joins TRBV5-6 to TRBJ1-4; possible D gene TRBD1, 5 bases. Germline V gene sequence: CDR1 SGHDT, CDR2 YYEEEE. This CDR3 region has 15 residues. The germline V and J ends were trimmed by 3 bases and 3 bases, with 12 bases remaining between them. CDR3 in DNA: TGTGCCAGCAGCTCCGCGGGGGGAGCTAATGAAAAACTGTTTTTT. As protein: CASSSAGGANEKLFF.

This clone was detected only a few times. The CDR3 sequence is CASRPSGRINEQYF. As DNA, the CDR3 is TGTGCCAGCAGACCTAGCGGGAGAATAAACGAGCAGTACTTC. The J gene is TRBJ2-7, the V gene TRBV28; TRBD2 aligns across 10 bases. Germline CDR1 is MDHEN and CDR2 is SYDVKM. The CDR3 is made up of 14 amino acids. After removal of 6 bases from V and 5 bases from J, the junction contained 7 bases not matched to a gene.